A single sample is the source of the 26 T cell receptor beta chains below, sequenced in a study of cytomegalovirus exposure and HLA in healthy donors. Method: immunoSEQ multiplex PCR; TCRdb's copy keeps in-frame clones and lacks some. This table has about 200,000 clones, 80% to 90% appearing once. Sequencing input: PBMCs. The receptors were gathered from a woman in her late teens or twenties in good health and CMV-seronegative.

This chain connects TRBV7-9 to TRBJ1-2; D possibly corresponds to TRBD1 (5 bases). The CDR3 spans 16 residues. Germline assignment: CDR1 SEHNR and CDR2 FQNEAQ (reference sequence). V was pared by 1 base and J by 9 bases, with 21 bases between. The CDR3 coding sequence is TGTGCCAGCAGCTTAGGGGTCCGCAGGGTCCCTAATAGCTACACCTTC. Amino acid sequence: CASSLGVRRVPNSYTF.

The chain uses TRBV5-3 and TRBJ1-2; D ambiguous. TRBV5-3 is identified as an open reading frame with a role that is uncertain. The V end lost 2 bases, the J end lost 4 bases, and 15 bases lay between the germline ends. CDR3 length: 15 amino acids. The CDR3 sequence: CARSFVRRAGYGYTF. CDR3 DNA: TGTGCCAGAAGCTTTGTAAGGCGCGCGGGCTATGGCTACACCTTC.

The chain has TRBV29-1 and TRBJ2-7; 13 bases align to TRBD2. Germline CDR1 and CDR2: SQVTM and ANQGSEA. The CDR3 is 19 amino acids. V was pared by 4 bases and J by 6 bases, with 21 bases of the junction left unmatched. The CDR3 sequence: CSVGAGTELGLAGAGEQYF. CDR3 nucleotides: TGCAGCGTTGGCGCCGGTACGGAACTCGGACTAGCGGGAGCAGGCGAGCAGTACTTC.

The rearrangement links TRBV5-4 to TRBJ2-5; D unresolved. Germline V gene data show CDR1 as SGHNT and CDR2 as YYREEE (reference sequence). The CDR3 sequence is 13 residues long. Trimming stripped 5 bases from V and 4 bases from J, with 12 bases between. The CDR3 DNA reads TGTGCCAGCAGTTTCCCGTCGGGAGAGACCCAGTACTTC. This codes for CASSFPSGETQYF.

V gene TRBV6-1 combines with J gene TRBJ1-1; 8 bases align to TRBD1. The V and J ends lost 7 bases and 1 base, in that order; junction bases with no gene match: 5. Per the germline V gene, CDR1 is MNHNS and CDR2 is SASEGT. The CDR3 contains 14 residues. CDR3 nucleotides: TGTGCCAGCATCTTACAGGGGGGGAACACTGAAGCTTTCTTT. It specifies CASILQGGNTEAFF.

The J gene is TRBJ2-1, the V gene TRBV6-9; the match to TRBD1 covers 8 bases. With 1 base clipped from V and 0 bases from J, the junction kept 11 bases outside the gene matches. The CDR3 has 19 residues. Per germline, CDR1 MNHGY and CDR2 SVAAGI. The CDR3 is CASSYCGQGRSSSYNEQFF. CDR3 sequence (DNA): TGTGCCAGCAGTTATTGTGGACAGGGTCGTTCCAGCTCCTACAATGAGCAGTTCTTC.

The chain links TRBV13 to TRBJ2-5; possibly TRBD1 for D (7 bases). V was shortened by 0 bases and J by 2 bases, with 10 bases between the two germline ends. This CDR3 is built from 15 residues. The germline V gene encodes CDR1 PRHDT and CDR2 FYEKMQ (reference sequence). DNA for the CDR3: TGTGCCAGCAGCTTAGGGGGGGGACAGCAAGAGACCCAGTACTTC. Translating gives CASSLGGGQQETQYF.

V usage is TRBV28 and J usage is TRBJ1-4; a weak D match, TRBD1 (5 bases). Germline CDR1 reads MDHEN; CDR2 reads SYDVKM. V was pared by 3 bases and J by 5 bases, with 13 bases between. This CDR3 comprises 15 residues. This chain's CDR3 is CASSLVQGGNEKLFF. CDR3 nucleotide sequence: TGTGCCAGCAGTTTGGTGCAGGGAGGCAATGAAAAACTGTTTTTT.

The chain couples TRBV5-1 to TRBJ2-3, with a weak D call TRBD2 (5 bases). V shed 4 bases and J shed 1 base, with 13 bases lying between them. Germline lookup yields CDR1 SGHRS and CDR2 YFSETQ. The CDR3 is 15 residues long. The CDR3: CASSDGNSRTDTQYF. The DNA for the CDR3 is TGCGCCAGCAGCGACGGGAATAGCCGCACAGATACGCAGTATTTT.

The chain has TRBV5-1 and TRBJ1-2; D is unresolved. Trimming shortened V by 4 bases and J by 2 bases, and 6 bases separated the two germline ends. Germline assignment: CDR1 SGHRS and CDR2 YFSETQ. The CDR3 runs 12 residues. Here the CDR3 DNA reads TGCGCCAGCAGCGCGGGGAACTATGGCTACACCTTC. Protein product: CASSAGNYGYTF.

This sequence joins TRBV27 and TRBJ2-3; D is undetermined. V lost 5 bases to trimming and J lost 6 bases, with 12 bases between them. The CDR3 loop spans 13 amino acids. Germline loops: CDR1 MNHEY, CDR2 SMNVEV (reference sequence). This CDR3 reads CASSGPLVDTQYF. Here the CDR3 DNA reads TGTGCCAGCAGTGGTCCGCTAGTGGATACGCAGTATTTT.

Only one count was recorded for this clone. This chain uses TRBV5-1 with TRBJ2-5, with 14 bases matching TRBD2. The CDR3 loop spans 17 amino acids. The germline V gene encodes CDR1 SGHRS and CDR2 YFSETQ. The V gene end was trimmed by 0 bases and the J gene end by 4 bases; junction bases not matched to a gene: 5. CDR3 region: CASSLGLAGGPVETQYF. Written as DNA, the CDR3 is TGCGCCAGCAGCTTGGGACTAGCGGGAGGGCCGGTAGAGACCCAGTACTTC.

The count of this clone is one. V usage is TRBV7-2 and J usage is TRBJ2-1; possible D gene TRBD1, 6 bases. Germline V gene sequence: CDR1 SGHTA, CDR2 FQGNSA. With 3 bases removed from V and 12 bases from J, the gap between germline ends came to 30 bases. CDR3 length: 18 residues. CDR3 DNA: TGTGCCAGCAGCTTCGGGACAAAAGGATTACTCCTACAATCTGGGCAGTTCTTC. This translates into CASSFGTKGLLLQSGQFF.

To note about this clone: At one boundary the junction diverges from the germline segment, which might be a read error. The V gene is TRBV7-7, the J gene TRBJ2-3, with D possibly TRBD2 on 6 matching bases. Germline assignment: CDR1 SSHAT and CDR2 FNYEAQ (reference sequence). This CDR3 has 14 residues. CDR3 in DNA: TGTGCTAGCAGCCTGGGACTTTACACAGATACGCAGTATTTT. This codes for CASSLGLYTDTQYF. The variable domain in full, with the rest retrieved from reference TRBV7-7 and TRBJ2-3, is GAGVSQSPRYKVTKRGQDVTLRCDPISSHATLYWYQQALGQGPEFLTYFNYEAQPDKSGLPSDRFSAERPEGSISTLTIQRTEQRDSAMYRCASSLGLYTDTQYFGPGTRLTVL.

This rearrangement joins TRBV4-1 to TRBJ2-1, with D possibly matching TRBD1 (5 bases). This CDR3 contains 18 residues. Germline-derived CDR1 and CDR2 are MGHRA and YSYEKL. Trimming removed 0 bases at V and 7 bases at J, with 22 bases between. CDR3 coding DNA: TGCGCCAGCAGCCAAGATGGGGCACTCCAGATGGGTTGGAATGAGCAGTTCTTC. This codes for CASSQDGALQMGWNEQFF.

V usage is TRBV28 and J usage is TRBJ1-5; D not resolved. The germline V and J ends were trimmed by 6 bases and 2 bases, with 14 bases remaining between them. CDR3 length equals 15 residues. Germline CDR1 reads MDHEN; CDR2 reads SYDVKM. The CDR3 nucleotides read TGTGCCAGCAGCTACCGAAACGAGGGCAATCAGCCCCAGCATTTT. It yields the protein CASSYRNEGNQPQHF.

This chain joins TRBV28 and TRBJ2-7, with 8 bases that match TRBD1. Losses at the gene ends were 6 bases for V and 2 bases for J; bases not matched to a gene: 6. The length of the CDR3 is 14 residues. Germline V gene lookup returns CDR1 MDHEN and CDR2 SYDVKM. The CDR3 nucleotides read TGTGCCAGCAGAACAGGGGGGTCAGCCTACGAGCAGTACTTC. It specifies CASRTGGSAYEQYF.

The V call is TRBV28, the J call TRBJ1-5; tentative D call: TRBD1 (6 bases). Germline assignment: CDR1 MDHEN and CDR2 SYDVKM. CDR3 size: 18 residues. The V and J ends lost 6 bases and 1 base respectively, with 22 bases between them. The CDR3 DNA follows: TGTGCCAGCAGCCTTCCAGGACAGACCCGGAGGAGCAATCAGCCCCAGCATTTT. Its protein product is CASSLPGQTRRSNQPQHF.

This clone was detected only once. The chain couples TRBV28 to TRBJ2-5, with D maybe TRBD1 (6 bases). V lost 7 bases and J 2 bases, leaving 14 bases between the germline ends. Germline CDR1 MDHEN, CDR2 SYDVKM. The CDR3 consists of 14 residues. The CDR3 protein is CASTPSQGQETQYF. In nucleotides, the CDR3 is TGTGCCAGCACCCCTAGCCAGGGGCAAGAGACCCAGTACTTC.

This clone was recorded once. The rearrangement links TRBV5-1 to TRBJ2-1; perhaps TRBD1 as D (6 bases). With 0 bases removed from V and 6 bases from J, the gap between germline ends came to 10 bases. There are 14 residues in the CDR3. The germline V gene has CDR1 SGHRS and CDR2 YFSETQ. CDR3 loop: CASSLGGQGNEQFF. In DNA, the CDR3 is TGCGCCAGCAGCTTGGGGGGGCAGGGCAATGAGCAGTTCTTC.

The chain is built from TRBV7-6 and TRBJ1-3; no reliable D call. The CDR3 runs 14 residues. Germline lookup yields CDR1 SGHVS and CDR2 FNYEAQ. With 5 bases removed from V and 2 bases from J, the gap between germline ends came to 10 bases. CDR3 residues: CASSLLSTGNTIYF. The CDR3 DNA follows: TGTGCCAGCAGCCTCCTATCAACTGGAAACACCATATATTTT.

The CDR3 DNA follows: TGCGCCAGCAGAGGACTAGCGGGAGATATATGTGAGCTGTTTTTT. It translates to CASRGLAGDICELFF. This rearrangement joins TRBV10-1 to TRBJ2-2; 13 bases map to TRBD2. The CDR3 consists of 15 residues. CDR1 and CDR2 from the germline V gene are WNHNN and SYGVQD (reference sequence). The ends lost 6 bases at V and 11 bases at J; junction bases unmatched: 9.

This sequence joins TRBV4-2 and TRBJ2-7; 10 nucleotides align to TRBD2. CDR3 length: 15 residues. V lost 0 bases to trimming and J lost 6 bases; unmatched junction nucleotides: 5. Germline V lookup: CDR1 LGHNA, CDR2 YNFKEQ. In DNA form, the CDR3 reads TGTGCCAGCAGCCAAGAGCTAGCGGGAGCCGTCGAGCAGTACTTC. It codes for CASSQELAGAVEQYF.

This chain joins TRBV7-9 and TRBJ1-4; no firm D call. The germline gives CDR1 SEHNR, CDR2 FQNEAQ (reference sequence). Trimming shortened V by 0 bases and J by 2 bases, and 10 bases separated the two germline ends. This CDR3 is 16 amino acids long. The CDR3 region has the DNA TGTGCCAGCAGCTTAGCGTGGAGGGAGACTAATGAAAAACTGTTTTTT. Translated, it gives CASSLAWRETNEKLFF.

In its sample, this clone was seen a few times. This chain links TRBV27 with TRBJ1-2; D perhaps matches TRBD1 (5 bases). This CDR3 comprises 12 residues. Germline V lookup: CDR1 MNHEY, CDR2 SMNVEV (reference sequence). V gave up 2 bases and J gave up 8 bases, with 9 bases separating them. The CDR3 spells CASSLQGLGYTF. The CDR3 bases are TGTGCCAGCAGTTTACAGGGTTTAGGCTACACCTTC.

V and J are TRBV19 and TRBJ2-7, with 12 bases lining up with TRBD1. With V trimmed by 7 bases and J by 7 bases, 11 bases remained unmatched. The V gene's germline CDR1 is LNHDA and CDR2 SQIVND (reference sequence). This CDR3 contains 15 residues. The CDR3 reads CASKASGQGAQEQYF. CDR3 bases: TGTGCCAGTAAAGCTTCGGGACAGGGGGCGCAGGAGCAGTACTTC.